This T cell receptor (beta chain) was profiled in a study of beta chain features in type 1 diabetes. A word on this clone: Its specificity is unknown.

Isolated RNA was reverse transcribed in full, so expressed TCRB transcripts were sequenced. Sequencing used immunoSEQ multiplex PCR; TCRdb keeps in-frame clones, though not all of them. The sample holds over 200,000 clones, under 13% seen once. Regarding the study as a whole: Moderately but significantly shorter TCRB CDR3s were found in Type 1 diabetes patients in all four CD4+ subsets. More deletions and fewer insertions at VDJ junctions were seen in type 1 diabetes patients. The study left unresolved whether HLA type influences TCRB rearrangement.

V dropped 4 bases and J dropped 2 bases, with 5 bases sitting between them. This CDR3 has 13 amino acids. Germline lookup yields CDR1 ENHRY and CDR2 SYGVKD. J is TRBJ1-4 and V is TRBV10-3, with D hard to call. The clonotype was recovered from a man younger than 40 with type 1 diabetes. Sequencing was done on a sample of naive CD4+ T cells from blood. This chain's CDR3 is CAISARTNEKLFF. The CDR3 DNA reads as TGTGCCATCAGTGCTAGGACTAATGAAAAACTGTTTTTT.